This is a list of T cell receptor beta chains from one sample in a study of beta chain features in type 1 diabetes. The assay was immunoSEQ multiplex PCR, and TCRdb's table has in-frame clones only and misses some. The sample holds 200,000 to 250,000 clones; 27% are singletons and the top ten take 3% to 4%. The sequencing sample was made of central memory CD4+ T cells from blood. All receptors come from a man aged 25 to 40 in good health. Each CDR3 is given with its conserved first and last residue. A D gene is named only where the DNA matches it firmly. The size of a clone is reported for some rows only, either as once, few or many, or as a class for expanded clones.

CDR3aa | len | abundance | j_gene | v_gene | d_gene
CASSSGQSHGYTF | 13 | NA | TRBJ1-2 | TRBV6-5 | NA
CASSEWVEREPQHF | 14 | NA | TRBJ1-5 | TRBV2 | NA
CASSEYSTGSGANVLTF | 17 | NA | TRBJ2-6 | TRBV2 | NA
CAISESQGPSSYEQYF | 16 | NA | TRBJ2-7 | TRBV10-3 | NA
CSVVWGSTDTQYF | 13 | NA | TRBJ2-3 | TRBV29-1 | NA
CASSVGPRREPYEQYF | 16 | NA | TRBJ2-7 | TRBV9 | TRBD2
CASSIDRGTTQGYTF | 15 | NA | TRBJ1-2 | TRBV19 | NA
CASSLSSGSVGNEQFF | 16 | few | TRBJ2-1 | TRBV4-2 | TRBD2
CASSVGGPYEQYF | 13 | NA | TRBJ2-7 | TRBV9 | NA
CSVGGTAADTQYF | 13 | NA | TRBJ2-3 | TRBV29-1 | NA
CASSFEADYNEQFF | 14 | NA | TRBJ2-1 | TRBV7-9 | NA
CASSLDLQSDTQYF | 14 | NA | TRBJ2-3 | TRBV11-2 | NA
CASSRGLAETQYF | 13 | NA | TRBJ2-5 | TRBV27 | TRBD2
CASSWGQNYGYTF | 13 | NA | TRBJ1-2 | TRBV7-2 | TRBD1
CASSRGTGNYGYTF | 14 | NA | TRBJ1-2 | TRBV4-1 | NA
CASSLLTDTQYF | 12 | NA | TRBJ2-3 | TRBV7-6 | NA
CASSPGEGYSAEAFF | 15 | NA | TRBJ1-1 | TRBV7-9 | NA
CASSTGQVSYNEQFF | 15 | few | TRBJ2-1 | TRBV5-1 | TRBD1
CASRLPRAYEQYF | 13 | NA | TRBJ2-7 | TRBV28 | NA
CASSPEEGSNYGYTF | 15 | NA | TRBJ1-2 | TRBV9 | NA
CATSRNLGQGNTEAFF | 16 | few | TRBJ1-1 | TRBV15 | TRBD1
CASSQLGGKGDTQYF | 15 | few | TRBJ2-3 | TRBV6-4 | TRBD2
CASTWTGEIGYTF | 13 | NA | TRBJ1-2 | TRBV7-9 | TRBD1
CASGLDRGSYNEQFF | 15 | many | TRBJ2-1 | TRBV12-5 | TRBD1
CASSRREGRSYNEQFF | 16 | few | TRBJ2-1 | TRBV25-1 | TRBD2
CSVVGQGNTGELFF | 14 | NA | TRBJ2-2 | TRBV29-1 | TRBD1
CASHRDGYNEQFF | 13 | many | TRBJ2-1 | TRBV6-5 | NA
CASSYIAGFQETQYF | 15 | few | TRBJ2-5 | TRBV6-5 | TRBD2
CASSLGGLGHQPQHF | 15 | few | TRBJ1-5 | TRBV7-8 | NA
CSVDLGTDTQYF | 12 | few | TRBJ2-3 | TRBV29-1 | NA
CAISSGLSHEQYF | 13 | few | TRBJ2-7 | TRBV10-3 | NA
CASSPPLAGSEQFF | 14 | many | TRBJ2-1 | TRBV18 | TRBD2
CASRGQESYNEQFF | 14 | NA | TRBJ2-1 | TRBV7-2 | NA
CASSESNNYGYTF | 13 | few | TRBJ1-2 | TRBV6-5 | NA
CSFMRDGTEAFF | 12 | few | TRBJ1-1 | TRBV29-1 | NA
CASSPSPDTQYF | 12 | few | TRBJ2-3 | TRBV19 | NA
CASRGRELALEQYF | 14 | few | TRBJ2-7 | TRBV28 | NA
CASSFRRTAQETQYF | 15 | NA | TRBJ2-5 | TRBV5-6 | NA
CATSRGFQGAKGNQPQHF | 18 | few | TRBJ1-5 | TRBV15 | TRBD1
CASSVDPSGRNEQFF | 15 | NA | TRBJ2-1 | TRBV9 | TRBD2
CASSSPDRGGDEQFF | 15 | NA | TRBJ2-1 | TRBV7-2 | TRBD1
CASSVATGTEAFF | 13 | NA | TRBJ1-1 | TRBV9 | NA
CASSLVWQSSYEQYF | 15 | NA | TRBJ2-7 | TRBV11-2 | NA
CASSYTGTKNTEAFF | 15 | NA | TRBJ1-1 | TRBV11-2 | NA
CASSPPGALQETQYF | 15 | NA | TRBJ2-5 | TRBV5-4 | NA
CARSPDITGELFF | 13 | NA | TRBJ2-2 | TRBV19 | NA
CASIWSRNNEQFF | 13 | NA | TRBJ2-1 | TRBV6-1 | NA
CATSRRGGIGETQYF | 15 | once | TRBJ2-5 | TRBV15 | TRBD2
CASSLAGGGAKNIQYF | 16 | few | TRBJ2-4 | TRBV11-2 | TRBD2
CASSWRGQMGEQYF | 14 | NA | TRBJ2-7 | TRBV7-2 | NA
CASSLGWTRGNTEAFF | 16 | NA | TRBJ1-1 | TRBV5-6 | NA
CASSIAGVTYNEQFF | 15 | NA | TRBJ2-1 | TRBV19 | NA
CASSLTSGGNQETQYF | 16 | many | TRBJ2-5 | TRBV7-2 | TRBD2
CASSEGPEDGYTF | 13 | few | TRBJ1-2 | TRBV2 | NA
CSARGVETQYF | 11 | few | TRBJ2-5 | TRBV20-1 | NA